The 22 T cell receptor beta chains reported below all come from one sample, sequenced in a study of tumor-infiltrating lymphocytes in primary liver carcinoma. DNA and RNA were both co-extracted from about 19-30 mg of bulk tissue that had not been sorted. TCR beta cDNA was prepared out of 450 to 500 ng total RNA by means of a constant-region primer. Library construction for TCR beta comprised three nested multiplex PCR rounds performed with slightly modified ARM-PCR. Both of the initial two PCR rounds ran for about 9 cycles and employed TRBV1-TRBV30 forward primers alongside a C-beta reverse primer. TCRdb re-analysed the multiplex PCR reads in MiXCR, keeping a single row per CDR3 protein. The repertoire holds 60,000 or so distinct CDR3 sequences, with just over 70% as singletons. Input material: liver tumor tissue from sampling region 2. Subset given: tumor region T2, inferior pole. The receptors come from a man aged 35 to 55 with primary liver carcinoma and hepatitis B virus infection.

The rearrangement links TRBV19 to TRBJ1-5; the match to TRBD1 covers 9 bases. CDR1 LNHDA and CDR2 SQIVND come from the germline V gene (reference sequence). The CDR3 contains 19 residues. With V trimmed by 8 bases and J by 3 bases, 20 bases remained unmatched. CDR3 in amino acids: CASPPQGQGGHTINQPQHF. CDR3 DNA: TGTGCCAGTCCCCCCCAGGGACAGGGAGGCCACACAATCAATCAGCCCCAGCATTTT.

As regards this clonotype: An end of the junction does not agree with germline; a read error may underlie this. The V call is TRBV13, the J call TRBJ2-2, with D tentatively TRBD2 (6 bases). The germline V gene encodes CDR1 PRHDT and CDR2 FYEKMQ (reference sequence). The CDR3 spans 17 residues. Here the CDR3 reads CASSTNYGGMNTGELLF. CDR3 coding DNA: TGTGCCAGCAGCACGAATTATGGGGGGATGAACACCGGGGAGCTGTTGTTC.

This clonotype came up a few times. This chain joins TRBV11-2 and TRBJ2-1; D is uncertain. The CDR3 spans 14 residues. V was clipped by 7 bases and J by 12 bases, with 22 bases between them. Germline V lookup: CDR1 SGHAT, CDR2 FQNNGV. The CDR3 loop reads CASTPVALYNGQFF. The CDR3, as DNA: TGTGCCAGCACCCCAGTCGCCCTATACAACGGGCAGTTCTTC.

Concerning this clonotype: A read error is possible here, since a much larger clone lies one base away. The rearrangement uses TRBV5-1 and TRBJ2-2; the D is unclear. Germline CDR1 reads SGHRS; CDR2 reads YFSETQ. This CDR3 contains 15 residues. V shed 6 bases and J shed 2 bases, with 14 bases lying between them. The CDR3: CASISPLRNTGELFF. The DNA for the CDR3 is TGCGCCAGCATCTCGCCTTTGCGAAACACCGGGGAGCTGTTTTTT.

Turning to this clonotype: A read error may account for a junction end that differs from germline. The J gene is TRBJ2-6, the V gene TRBV5-1; tentatively, D is TRBD1 (5 bases). Germline CDR1 and CDR2: SGHRS and YFSETQ. CDR3 length: 18 amino acids. This CDR3 is CASSLVAGITSGANVLSF. The CDR3 coding sequence is TGCGCCAGCAGCTTGGTGGCCGGTATAACCTCTGGGGCCAACGTCCTGAGTTTC.

The rearrangement links TRBV10-3 to TRBJ1-1; no definite D call. The CDR3 is 13 residues long. CDR1 and CDR2 from the germline V gene are ENHRY and SYGVKD. With 2 bases removed from V and 1 base from J, the gap between germline ends came to 5 bases. The CDR3 sequence: CAISEGQNTEAFF. As DNA, the CDR3 is TGTGCCATCAGTGAGGGTCAGAACACTGAAGCTTTCTTT.

Details on this clonotype: This CDR3 is missing its conserved last phenylalanine or tryptophan, likely due to a read error. It is unclear where the CDR3 begins or ends on the DNA, so no DNA is shown, and the CDR3 is as TCRdb lists it. The rearrangement links TRBV6-5 to TRBJ2-5; no DNA check was done on the table's D call, TRBD2. The CDR3 length equals 11 residues, ends included. Per the germline V gene, CDR1 is MNHEY and CDR2 is SVGAGI. The CDR3 protein is CASTARGTQYC.

Comments on this clonotype: This may arise from a read error, as a much more abundant clone is one base away. The J gene is TRBJ1-1, the V gene TRBV30, with D perhaps TRBD1 (5 bases). CDR1 and CDR2 from the germline V gene are GTSNPN and SVGIG (reference sequence). The CDR3 loop spans 13 amino acids. The CDR3 DNA follows: TGTACCTGGAGCCTCTTCGAGGGGACTGAAGCTTTCTTT. This gives the protein CTWSLFEGTEAFF.

CDR3: CASSLGYLSYEQYF. Here the CDR3 DNA reads TGTGCCAGCAGCTTGGGTTACCTTTCCTACGAGCAGTACTTC. V is TRBV5-6 and J is TRBJ2-7; no clear D gene. The V gene's germline CDR1 is SGHDT and CDR2 YYEEEE. The V end lost 0 bases, the J end lost 1 base, and 8 bases lay between the germline ends. CDR3 length equals 14 residues.

On this clonotype itself: Just one base apart from a much larger clone, this may be a read error. This rearrangement joins TRBV5-1 to TRBJ2-7, with TRBD2 matching over 9 bases. The CDR3 runs 13 residues. Per germline, CDR1 SGHRS and CDR2 YFSETQ. CDR3 sequence reads: CTSSLAGAYEQYF. The CDR3 region has the DNA TGCACCAGCAGCTTAGCGGGAGCCTACGAGCAGTACTTC.

This chain links TRBV29-1 with TRBJ2-2; D gene ambiguous. The CDR3 loop spans 14 amino acids. V was cut by 3 bases and J by 6 bases, with 14 bases left in between. Germline CDR1 SQVTM, CDR2 ANQGSEA. The CDR3 DNA reads as TGCAGCGTTGAGGATCGGACCGTGGCCGGGGAGCTGTTTTTT. Residues: CSVEDRTVAGELFF.

Comment on this clonotype: Likely a read error: the CDR3 ends without its conserved phenylalanine or tryptophan. The DNA is omitted, as the CDR3 cannot be located on it reliably, and the CDR3 follows TCRdb's listing. The rearrangement joins TRBV6-5 to TRBJ2-7. Germline V gives CDR1 MNHEY, CDR2 SVGAGI. The CDR3 contains 13 residues when both ends are counted. The CDR3 here is CASSFSTSYEQYI.

The rearrangement uses TRBV7-8 and TRBJ2-7, with D uncertain. The CDR3 is 12 amino acids. The germline gives CDR1 SGHVS, CDR2 FQNEAQ. The CDR3 reads CAGSTSSYEQYF. The CDR3, as DNA: TGTGCTGGCAGCACCTCCTCCTACGAGCAGTACTTC. Using reference TRBV7-8 and TRBJ2-7 for the parts outside the CDR3, the full variable domain is GAGVSQSPRYKVAKRGQDVALRCDPISGHVSLFWYQQALGQGPEFLTYFQNEAQLDKSGLPSDRFFAERPEGSVSTLKIQRTQQEDSAVYLCAGSTSSYEQYFGPGTRLTVT.

For this clonotype: Lacking the conserved final phenylalanine or tryptophan, this CDR3 likely reflects a read error. It is unclear where the CDR3 begins or ends on the DNA, so no DNA is shown, and the CDR3 is as TCRdb lists it. The CDR3 region is CASRQGDRNYGYTS. The chain combines TRBV4-1 with TRBJ1-2; the table's D call of TRBD1 was not tested on the DNA. Per germline, CDR1 MGHRA and CDR2 YSYEKL. Counting both end residues, the CDR3 totals 14 amino acids.

On this clonotype: Here the CDR3 omits its conserved ending phenylalanine or tryptophan, so a read error is the likely source. This chain uses TRBV6-2 or TRBV6-3 with TRBJ2-5; D is uncertain. The CDR3 is made up of 12 amino acids. The germline gives CDR1 MNHEY, CDR2 SVGEGT. The CDR3 protein is CASSNSHETQYL. DNA of the CDR3: TGTGCTAGCAGCAACAGCCATGAGACCCAGTACCTC.

As to this clonotype: Germline is not matched at one junction end, which may reflect a read error. The chain is built from TRBV6-5 and TRBJ2-1; possible D gene TRBD1, 5 bases. The CDR3 length is 15 residues. CDR1 is MNHEY and CDR2 is SVGAGI in the germline V gene. The CDR3 region is CASSYDIAGQGEQFF. CDR3 sequence (DNA): TGTGCCAGCAGTTACGATATAGCAGGGCAGGGTGAGCAATTCTTC.

About this clonotype itself: The junction departs from the called germline gene at one end, perhaps through a read error. The chain combines TRBV11-2 with TRBJ2-1, with D possibly matching TRBD2 (5 bases). The CDR3 runs 14 residues. Looked up from germline, CDR1 is SGHAT and CDR2 is FQNNGV. The CDR3 sequence: CASSLYRLASGQFF. The CDR3 DNA follows: TGTGCCAGCAGCTTATACCGGCTAGCTAGTGGGCAGTTTTTC. Full variable domain (outside the CDR3, taken from reference TRBV11-2 and TRBJ2-1): EAGVAQSPRYKIIEKRQSVAFWCNPISGHATLYWYQQILGQGPKLLIQFQNNGVVDDSQLPKDRFSAERLKGVDSTLKIQPAKLEDSAVYLCASSLYRLASGQFFGPGTRLTVL.

Notes on this clonotype: This likely comes from a read error, as the CDR3 has no conserved phenylalanine or tryptophan at its end. The gene calls are TRBV11-2 and TRBJ2-3; no definite D call. Germline lookup yields CDR1 SGHAT and CDR2 FQNNGV. V was trimmed by 3 bases and J by 2 bases, leaving 9 bases between them. The CDR3 length is 14 residues. The CDR3 DNA reads TGTGCCAGCAGCTTCGTAGGTAACACAGATACGCAGTATCTT. As protein: CASSFVGNTDTQYL.

This clonotype occurred many times. V usage is TRBV10-2 and J usage is TRBJ2-7, with D unresolved. CDR3 size: 13 residues. Looked up from germline, CDR1 is WSHSY and CDR2 is SAAADI. The V end was cut by 3 bases, the J end by 2 bases, with 8 bases between. CDR3: CASSEGPTYEQYF. The CDR3 region has the DNA TGCGCCAGCAGTGAAGGCCCGACCTACGAGCAGTACTTC.

J is TRBJ2-5 and V is TRBV11-2, with D possibly matching TRBD2 (6 bases). Per germline, CDR1 SGHAT and CDR2 FQNNGV. V lost 2 bases, J lost 2 bases, and 12 bases lay in between. The CDR3 runs to 15 residues. This chain's CDR3 is CASSLRLVRQETQYF. CDR3 DNA: TGTGCCAGCAGCTTACGACTAGTACGGCAAGAGACCCAGTACTTC.

Details on this clonotype: The junction does not match germline at one end; this may be a read error. J is TRBJ2-7 and V is TRBV7-8; D might be TRBD1 or TRBD2, each matching 5 bases. The CDR3 contains 13 residues. The germline V gene encodes CDR1 SGHVS and CDR2 FQNEAQ. The CDR3 spells CASSLGLVGEQHF. The CDR3 DNA sequence: TGTGCCAGTAGCTTGGGCCTGGTGGGGGAGCAGCACTTC.

This clonotype was counted ten times or more. The rearrangement joins TRBV12-3 or TRBV12-4 to TRBJ2-5; D is perhaps TRBD1 (6 bases). With 3 bases removed from V and 5 bases from J, the gap between germline ends came to 10 bases. CDR3 length: 13 residues. The CDR3 loop reads CASSLSGVETQYF. The DNA for the CDR3 is TGTGCCAGCAGTTTGTCAGGGGTCGAGACCCAGTACTTC.